Listed here are 24 T cell receptor beta chains from one sample, sequenced in a study of cytomegalovirus exposure and HLA in healthy donors. The PCR ran on 60 Vbeta and 13 Jbeta primers. The protocol was immunoSEQ multiplex PCR, while the TCRdb copy is restricted to in-frame clones and leaves out a portion. The sample has fewer than 120,000 clones; less than 85% are singletons. The sample consisted of PBMCs. These receptors all stem from a man aged 25 to 40 in good health and CMV-seropositive.

This chain links TRBV6-1 with TRBJ1-1, with D possibly matching TRBD1 (5 bases). Germline V lookup: CDR1 MNHNS, CDR2 SASEGT. This CDR3 spans 13 amino acids. V lost 6 bases to trimming and J lost 7 bases, with 15 bases between them. The CDR3 sequence: CASRRGFFGEAFF. For the CDR3, the DNA is TGTGCCAGCAGACGGGGGTTCTTCGGTGAAGCTTTCTTT.

The chain uses TRBV28 and TRBJ1-5, with D tentatively TRBD1 (6 bases). The CDR3 sequence is 13 residues long. V dropped 7 bases and J dropped 4 bases, with 11 bases sitting between them. In germline, CDR1 is MDHEN, CDR2 SYDVKM. CDR3 sequence (DNA): TGTGCCAGCAACGCAGGGGTAAATCAGCCCCAGCATTTT. This gives the protein CASNAGVNQPQHF.

The chain carries TRBV7-9 and TRBJ2-5; 9 nucleotides match TRBD2. The length of the CDR3 is 16 residues. Germline values: CDR1 SEHNR, CDR2 FQNEAQ (reference sequence). The V gene end was trimmed by 6 bases and the J gene end by 8 bases; junction bases not matched to a gene: 16. The DNA for the CDR3 is TGTGCCAGCAGTTCAGATCGGGCCGCGGGGGGGAGAACCCAGTACTTC. Protein product: CASSSDRAAGGRTQYF.

Concerning this clone itself: At one of its ends the junction is not consistent with the germline gene, which may arise from a read error. V usage is TRBV7-9 and J usage is TRBJ2-3; 12 bases are a match to TRBD2. The CDR3 spans 17 residues. The germline V gene has CDR1 SEHNR and CDR2 FQNEAQ (reference sequence). The CDR3 is CSSSYPATSGGPDTQYF. In DNA, the CDR3 is TGTTCCAGCAGTTACCCAGCGACTAGCGGGGGTCCAGATACGCAGTATTTT.

This clone was detected a few times. This sequence joins TRBV10-2 and TRBJ2-1; 12 positions match TRBD2. There are 16 residues in the CDR3. CDR1 and CDR2 from the germline V gene are WSHSY and SAAADI. Losses at the gene ends were 6 bases for V and 2 bases for J; bases not matched to a gene: 5. The CDR3 DNA reads as TGCGCCAGCAGCCTAGCGGGGGGGCATCCCTACAATGAGCAGTTCTTC. This encodes CASSLAGGHPYNEQFF.

About this clone: A read error is likely, as this CDR3 ends without the conserved phenylalanine or tryptophan. The gene calls are TRBV7-9 and TRBJ1-1; TRBD1 aligns across 9 bases. Trimming removed 7 bases from V and 10 bases from J; junction bases left unmatched: 13. This CDR3 region has 14 residues. Looked up from germline, CDR1 is SEHNR and CDR2 is FQNEAQ (reference sequence). For the CDR3, the DNA is TGTGCCAGCACTTCCCTCAGGGACAGGGACCCAGCTTTCTCT. Translation: CASTSLRDRDPAFS.

This clone has a handful of counts. The genes are TRBV18 and TRBJ1-2, with TRBD1 matching over 7 bases. Trimming at V came to 2 bases and at J to 3 bases, leaving 6 bases not matched to a gene. The V gene's germline CDR1 is KGHSH and CDR2 LQKENI. This CDR3 region has 15 residues. The CDR3, as DNA: TGTGCCAGCTCACCATCAACAGGGGTGGACTATGGCTACACCTTC. Amino acids: CASSPSTGVDYGYTF.

This clone was observed a single time. This chain links TRBV5-1 with TRBJ2-7, with D possibly TRBD1 on 6 matching bases. Deletions cut 4 bases from V and 0 bases from J, with 11 bases between. The germline V gene encodes CDR1 SGHRS and CDR2 YFSETQ. CDR3 length: 14 amino acids. CDR3 DNA sequence: TGCGCCAGCAGCGTACAGGGAGACTCCTACGAGCAGTACTTC. It translates to CASSVQGDSYEQYF. Variable domain in full (rest from reference TRBV5-1 and TRBJ2-7): KAGVTQTPRYLIKTRGQQVTLSCSPISGHRSVSWYQQTPGQGLQFLFEYFSETQRNKGNFPGRFSGRQFSNSRSEMNVSTLELGDSALYLCASSVQGDSYEQYFGPGTRLTVT.

This clone was recorded only once. The chain employs TRBV7-2 and TRBJ2-5, with 10 bases identical to TRBD1. The J call may not be correct, given that the DNA end is closer to TRBJ2-7. This CDR3 has 14 amino acids. Looked up from germline, CDR1 is SGHTA and CDR2 is FQGNSA. The CDR3 nucleotides read TGTGCCAGCAGCTGGGACAGGGGCTCCTACGAGCAGTACTTC. It codes for CASSWDRGSYEQYF.

Remarks on this clone: A much larger clone differs by one base, so this may be a read error. The gene calls are TRBV27 and TRBJ1-6; possible D gene TRBD1, 6 bases. CDR1 is MNHEY, CDR2 SMNVEV, per germline (reference sequence). V lost 5 bases to trimming and J lost 5 bases, with 7 bases between them. This CDR3 has 13 residues. This CDR3 reads CASSNRDNSPLHF. The CDR3 DNA is TGTGCCAGCAGTAACAGGGATAATTCACCCCTCCACTTT.

The chain joins TRBV28 to TRBJ1-4; no reliable D call. CDR1 and CDR2 from the germline V gene are MDHEN and SYDVKM. V lost 6 bases and J 6 bases, leaving 14 bases between the germline ends. CDR3 length: 14 amino acids. The CDR3 nucleotides read TGTGCCAGCAGCCAAAGGACCGGGGATGAAAAACTGTTTTTT. Translation gives CASSQRTGDEKLFF.

The CDR3 DNA sequence: TGCGCCAGCAGCCCTGGGACAGGGGGCCCTGAGCAGTTCTTC. Encoded protein: CASSPGTGGPEQFF. This chain uses TRBV4-3 with TRBJ2-1, with 12 nucleotides matching TRBD1. V lost 4 bases to trimming and J lost 9 bases; unmatched junction nucleotides: 4. This CDR3 region has 14 residues. Germline-derived CDR1 and CDR2 are LGHNA and YSLEER.

This clone was recorded once. The chain links TRBV28 to TRBJ1-2; 7 nucleotides align to TRBD1. This CDR3 has 15 amino acids. Germline lookup yields CDR1 MDHEN and CDR2 SYDVKM. Trimming at V came to 3 bases and at J to 0 bases, leaving 4 bases not matched to a gene. The CDR3 region is CASSFTGQPNYGYTF. The CDR3 DNA reads TGTGCCAGCAGTTTTACGGGACAGCCTAACTATGGCTACACCTTC.

The rearrangement links TRBV16 to TRBJ2-6; D may be TRBD2 (5 bases). Trimming stripped 3 bases from V and 6 bases from J, with 6 bases between. The CDR3 is 13 amino acids. Germline CDR1 KGHSY, CDR2 FQNENV. The CDR3 spells CASSQGAANVLTF. The CDR3 coding sequence is TGTGCCAGCAGCCAGGGAGCGGCCAACGTCCTGACTTTC.

This sequence joins TRBV9 and TRBJ2-1; a weak D match, TRBD2 (7 bases). The CDR3 sequence is 13 residues long. The V gene lost 5 bases and the J gene lost 10 bases, with 16 bases spanning the gap. Looked up from germline, CDR1 is SGDLS and CDR2 is YYNGEE. CDR3 protein: CASSEGGRREQFF. The CDR3 nucleotides read TGTGCCAGCAGTGAGGGGGGGAGGCGAGAGCAGTTCTTC.

The rearrangement uses TRBV5-3 and TRBJ1-5; the match to TRBD1 covers 7 bases. TRBV5-3 is filed as an ORF, its function uncertain. V lost 1 base to trimming and J lost 3 bases; unmatched junction nucleotides: 4. The CDR3 runs 15 residues. CDR3 sequence: CARSLRDSLNQPQHF. The CDR3 DNA reads as TGTGCCAGAAGCTTGCGGGACAGCCTCAATCAGCCCCAGCATTTT.

V gene TRBV5-8 combines with J gene TRBJ1-2; TRBD1 agrees at 7 bases. The CDR3 contains 13 residues. Trimming took 3 bases from V and 6 from J; bases not matched to a gene: 5. Germline V gene lookup returns CDR1 SGHTS and CDR2 YDEGEE. The CDR3 protein is CASSSRQGDGYTF. Written as DNA, the CDR3 is TGTGCCAGCAGCTCCCGACAGGGTGATGGCTACACCTTC.

The chain couples TRBV7-2 to TRBJ1-5; D is unclear. The V gene lost 4 bases and the J gene lost 6 bases, with 10 bases spanning the gap. The germline CDR1 and CDR2 sequences are SGHTA and FQGNSA. CDR3 length equals 13 residues. This CDR3 reads CASSSGRLQPQHF. DNA of the CDR3: TGTGCCAGCAGCTCCGGGAGGCTTCAGCCCCAGCATTTT.

The gene calls are TRBV2 and TRBJ2-3; 7 bases agree with TRBD2. The CDR3 runs to 19 residues. After removal of 6 bases from V and 6 bases from J, the junction contained 24 bases not matched to a gene. Germline-derived CDR1 and CDR2 are SNHLY and FYNNEI. The CDR3 region has the DNA TGTGCCAGCAGGGGTGCGGTTGGGGCTAGCGGTTCCATGCCGGATACGCAGTATTTT. As protein: CASRGAVGASGSMPDTQYF.

The CDR3 sequence: CASSTQAYYGYTF. CDR3 DNA: TGTGCCAGCAGCACACAGGCATACTATGGCTACACCTTC. The rearrangement links TRBV6-1 to TRBJ1-2; possible D gene TRBD1, 5 bases. This CDR3 is 13 amino acids long. Deletions cut 6 bases from V and 3 bases from J, with 11 bases between. The germline gives CDR1 MNHNS, CDR2 SASEGT.

The V call is TRBV5-1, the J call TRBJ2-2; 12 bases match TRBD1. The CDR3 contains 15 residues. The germline CDR1 and CDR2 sequences are SGHRS and YFSETQ. Unmatched junction bases numbered 8, after V lost 7 bases and J lost 7 bases. This chain's CDR3 is CASSTGQGANGELFF. CDR3 bases: TGCGCCAGCTCAACGGGACAGGGGGCGAACGGGGAGCTGTTTTTT.

The chain joins TRBV5-5 to TRBJ2-7; D call uncertain. The length of the CDR3 is 11 residues. V dropped 0 bases and J dropped 6 bases, with 4 bases sitting between them. The germline V gene encodes CDR1 SGHKS and CDR2 YYEKEE (reference sequence). The CDR3 nucleotides read TGTGCCAGCAGCTTGGCCGGCGAGCAGTACTTC. Translating gives CASSLAGEQYF.

The table lists this clone with a count of one. The genes are TRBV11-2 and TRBJ2-5; 7 nucleotides align to TRBD1. TRBJ2-7 matches the DNA end more closely, so the J call is doubtful. CDR1 SGHAT and CDR2 FQNNGV come from the germline V gene. The CDR3 runs to 14 residues. CDR3 in amino acids: CASSTYRGSYEQYF. The CDR3, as DNA: TGTGCCAGCAGCACCTACAGGGGCTCCTACGAGCAGTACTTC.

The chain couples TRBV7-9 to TRBJ2-1; 8 bases map to TRBD2. The trim removed 5 bases at V and 4 bases at J, leaving 7 bases unmatched. This CDR3 has 15 residues. The germline CDR1 and CDR2 sequences are SEHNR and FQNEAQ (reference sequence). The CDR3 nucleotides read TGTGCCAGCAGCCATAACCGGGGGGGTTACAATGAGCAGTTCTTC. This sequence encodes CASSHNRGGYNEQFF.